The next 20 T cell receptor beta chains were all read from a single sample in a study of cytomegalovirus exposure and HLA in healthy donors. Primers: 60 Vbeta forward and 13 Jbeta reverse. Sequenced by immunoSEQ multiplex PCR; TCRdb stores in-frame clones only, minus some. The table records approximately 190,000 clones, about 77% of them present only once. Sequences were obtained from PBMCs. These TCRs come from a woman in her thirties in good health and CMV-seropositive.

The V call is TRBV29-1, the J call TRBJ1-5; 8 bases agree with TRBD1. Germline V CDR1 and CDR2: SQVTM, ANQGSEA. V was clipped by 0 bases and J by 4 bases; unmatched bases: 8. CDR3 length equals 16 residues. The CDR3 DNA reads TGCAGCGTTGAAGACAGGGGGCGGATTTGGAATCAGCCCCAGCATTTT. It translates to CSVEDRGRIWNQPQHF. The full variable domain, completed using reference TRBV29-1 and TRBJ1-5, is SAVISQKPSRDICQRGTSLTIQCQVDSQVTMMFWYRQQPGQSLTLIATANQGSEATYESGFVIDKFPISRPNLTFSTLTVSNMSPEDSSIYLCSVEDRGRIWNQPQHFGDGTRLSIL.

This chain links TRBV19 with TRBJ2-3; TRBD2 agrees at 9 bases. V was clipped by 2 bases and J by 2 bases; unmatched bases: 5. CDR1 is LNHDA, CDR2 SQIVND, per germline (reference sequence). The CDR3 length is 16 residues. The CDR3 DNA is TGTGCCAGTAGTATATTGGCGGGAGGGGTCACAGATACGCAGTATTTT. Translated, it gives CASSILAGGVTDTQYF. Based on the CDR3 plus reference TRBV19 and TRBJ2-3, the full variable domain is DGGITQSPKYLFRKEGQNVTLSCEQNLNHDAMYWYRQDPGQGLRLIYYSQIVNDFQKGDIAEGYSVSREKKESFPLTVTSAQKNPTAFYLCASSILAGGVTDTQYFGPGTRLTVL.

This clone was counted between two and nine times. The V call is TRBV5-1, the J call TRBJ2-2; the match to TRBD2 covers 9 bases. This CDR3 spans 14 amino acids. The germline V gene encodes CDR1 SGHRS and CDR2 YFSETQ. Trimming at V came to 7 bases and at J to 1 base, leaving 2 bases not matched to a gene. CDR3 loop: CASQAGGNTGELFF. For the CDR3, the DNA is TGCGCCAGCCAAGCGGGAGGGAACACCGGGGAGCTGTTTTTT.

In DNA, the CDR3 is TGTGCCAGTAGGACTAATCTTAGGACGTGGGGCACAGATACGCAGTATTTT. This encodes CASRTNLRTWGTDTQYF. The chain links TRBV19 to TRBJ2-3, with D possibly being TRBD2 (5 bases). The germline V gene encodes CDR1 LNHDA and CDR2 SQIVND (reference sequence). The CDR3 runs to 17 residues. Trimming left V 6 bases short and J 1 base short, with 20 bases between.

CDR3 coding DNA: TGTGCCAGCTCACCAAATGAAGCGGGGAACAATCAGCCCCAGCATTTT. Translation gives CASSPNEAGNNQPQHF. The V and J genes are TRBV18 and TRBJ1-5, with D uncertain. Germline V gives CDR1 KGHSH, CDR2 LQKENI. Trimming pared 2 bases from V and 3 bases from J, leaving 14 bases between. This CDR3 has 16 residues.

This clone has only a few counts. The genes are TRBV5-1 and TRBJ2-1, with 7 bases that match TRBD2. The CDR3 runs 15 residues. With V trimmed by 0 bases and J by 5 bases, 5 bases remained unmatched. The germline gives CDR1 SGHRS, CDR2 YFSETQ. CDR3 nucleotide sequence: TGCGCCAGCAGCTTGGGGACGGGGGGACACAATGAGCAGTTCTTC. Amino acids: CASSLGTGGHNEQFF.

In this sample, this clone turned up a few times. The chain uses TRBV6-5 and TRBJ1-3; TRBD1 is a possible D gene (6 bases). Per the germline V gene, CDR1 is MNHEY and CDR2 is SVGAGI. The CDR3 consists of 14 residues. V lost 6 bases and J 3 bases, leaving 12 bases between the germline ends. The CDR3 here is CASRFRGIGNTIYF. In DNA form, the CDR3 reads TGTGCCAGCAGATTCAGGGGTATTGGAAACACCATATATTTT.

The chain couples TRBV4-2 to TRBJ1-5; a weak D match, TRBD1 (6 bases). The V and J ends lost 5 bases and 7 bases respectively, with 15 bases between them. The germline V gene has CDR1 LGHNA and CDR2 YNFKEQ. The CDR3 loop spans 14 amino acids. The CDR3 is CASSIDQGNQPQHF. The CDR3 DNA is TGTGCCAGCAGCATAGATCAGGGGAACCAGCCCCAGCATTTT.

The gene calls are TRBV15 and TRBJ1-4; 7 bases agree with TRBD1. With 1 base clipped from V and 8 bases from J, the junction kept 7 bases outside the gene matches. This CDR3 is 15 amino acids long. CDR1 and CDR2 from the germline V gene are LNHNV and YYDKDF (reference sequence). DNA of the CDR3: TGTGCCACCAGCAGAGGTGACAGGGATCAAGAAAAACTGTTTTTT. The encoded protein is CATSRGDRDQEKLFF.

V is TRBV10-3 and J is TRBJ1-5, with TRBD1 matching 7 bases. CDR3 size: 16 residues. Trimming cost V 5 bases and J 0 bases; bases outside gene matches: 7. The V gene's germline CDR1 is ENHRY and CDR2 SYGVKD. The CDR3 sequence is CAISKGQVNSNQPQHF. The CDR3, as DNA: TGTGCCATCAGTAAAGGACAGGTGAATAGCAATCAGCCCCAGCATTTT.

The chain has TRBV7-2 and TRBJ1-6, with D possibly being TRBD1 (5 bases). Per the germline V gene, CDR1 is SGHTA and CDR2 is FQGNSA. This CDR3 is 16 amino acids long. With 4 bases removed from V and 4 bases from J, the gap between germline ends came to 14 bases. The CDR3 DNA sequence: TGTGCCAGCAGCTCATCAGGGAACGCGTATAATTCACCCCTCCACTTT. As protein: CASSSSGNAYNSPLHF. The full variable domain, rest sourced from reference TRBV7-2 and TRBJ1-6, is GAGVSQSPSNKVTEKGKDVELRCDPISGHTALYWYRQSLGQGLEFLIYFQGNSAPDKSGLPSDRFSAERTGGSVSTLTIQRTQQEDSAVYLCASSSSGNAYNSPLHFGNGTRLTVT.

Regarding this clone: This sample includes further DNA sequences coding for the same CDR3. The J gene is TRBJ2-1, the V gene TRBV2; no firm D call. The V end was cut by 5 bases, the J end by 4 bases, with 3 bases between. The CDR3 length is 11 residues. In germline, CDR1 is SNHLY, CDR2 FYNNEI. In DNA, the CDR3 is TGTGCCAGCAGTCCTTACAATGAGCAGTTCTTC. It specifies CASSPYNEQFF. The variable domain in full, with the rest retrieved from reference TRBV2 and TRBJ2-1, is EPEVTQTPSHQVTQMGQEVILRCVPISNHLYFYWYRQILGQKVEFLVSFYNNEISEKSEIFDDQFSVERPDGSNFTLKIRSTKLEDSAMYFCASSPYNEQFFGPGTRLTVL.

V is TRBV28 and J is TRBJ1-4; a possible D gene is TRBD1 (6 bases). CDR3 size: 14 residues. The germline V gene has CDR1 MDHEN and CDR2 SYDVKM. V was clipped by 5 bases and J by 0 bases, with 7 bases between them. CDR3 protein: CASSGGTTNEKLFF. The CDR3 nucleotides read TGTGCCAGCAGTGGGGGCACAACTAATGAAAAACTGTTTTTT.

The gene calls are TRBV27 and TRBJ1-4; maybe TRBD1 (5 bases). The CDR3 covers 17 residues. Deletions cut 8 bases from V and 2 bases from J, with 21 bases between. CDR1 MNHEY and CDR2 SMNVEV come from the germline V gene (reference sequence). The CDR3 sequence: CASRNLRDPVTNEKLFF. CDR3 nucleotide sequence: TGTGCCAGCCGAAACCTCAGGGATCCTGTCACTAATGAAAAACTGTTTTTT.

On this clone: Other DNA sequences in this specimen translate into the identical CDR3. The V and J genes are TRBV29-1 and TRBJ2-5, with D possibly being TRBD2 (6 bases). V was clipped by 4 bases and J by 4 bases, with 10 bases between them. Germline CDR1 SQVTM, CDR2 ANQGSEA. This CDR3 region has 12 residues. This CDR3 is CSVGRRGETQYF. CDR3 DNA: TGCAGCGTTGGACGGAGGGGAGAGACCCAGTACTTC.

CDR3 coding DNA: TGCGCCAGCAGCTTGGTCGATCGAGCGGGCTTCCAAGAGACCCAGTACTTC. This sequence encodes CASSLVDRAGFQETQYF. The V call is TRBV5-1, the J call TRBJ2-5, with a tentative D call TRBD2 (6 bases). CDR1 is SGHRS, CDR2 YFSETQ, per germline. The CDR3 extends over 17 amino acids. V was cut by 0 bases and J by 1 base, with 16 bases left in between.

The chain employs TRBV6-4 and TRBJ2-3; TRBD2 matches 11 bases. Germline V gives CDR1 MRHNA, CDR2 SNTAGT. The CDR3 sequence is 15 residues long. V was clipped by 6 bases and J by 2 bases; unmatched bases: 4. CDR3: CASSLTSGTTDTQYF. CDR3 DNA: TGTGCCAGCAGCCTGACTAGCGGGACCACAGATACGCAGTATTTT.

The chain has TRBV14 and TRBJ1-2; no reliable D call. The V end lost 3 bases, the J end lost 5 bases, and 10 bases lay between the germline ends. This CDR3 is built from 13 residues. The V gene's germline CDR1 is SGHDN and CDR2 FVKESK. The CDR3 reads CASSQSLVYGYTF. In DNA form, the CDR3 reads TGTGCCAGCAGCCAGTCTTTAGTTTATGGCTACACCTTC.

The chain combines TRBV29-1 with TRBJ2-5; weak D call: TRBD2 (6 bases). Germline assignment: CDR1 SQVTM and CDR2 ANQGSEA. Trimming pared 3 bases from V and 4 bases from J, leaving 9 bases between. The CDR3 runs 12 residues. The CDR3 bases are TGCAGCGTTGATCGGGGAGGAGAGACCCAGTACTTC. Residues: CSVDRGGETQYF.

This clone was counted a few times. V usage is TRBV10-3 and J usage is TRBJ2-1; no firm D call. Trimming left V 3 bases short and J 12 bases short, with 9 bases between. Looked up from germline, CDR1 is ENHRY and CDR2 is SYGVKD. CDR3 length equals 11 residues. CDR3 region: CAISDTEGQFF. CDR3 nucleotides: TGTGCCATCAGTGATACAGAAGGGCAGTTCTTC.